This T cell receptor beta chain was identified in a study of neoadjuvant anti-PD-1 for oral cavity cancer. Most tumor samples had 4 to 6 ug input DNA in two replicates. Clones were read by immunoSEQ multiplex PCR, and TCRdb kept only the in-frame ones, dropping some. The table has around 35,000 clones, 35% to 45% seen once; the top ten hold 15% to 20%. The CDR3 length is 13 residues. Germline V lookup: CDR1 SSHAT, CDR2 FNYEAQ (reference sequence). Comments on this clone: The germline gene is not matched at one end of the junction; a read error may be the cause.

Specified time point: after neoadjuvant nivolumab, at surgical resection. These newly diagnosed stage II-IVA oral cavity squamous cell carcinoma patients had no prior systemic or radiation treatment. V gene TRBV7-7 combines with J gene TRBJ2-1; D might be TRBD1 (5 bases). The sequences come from tumor tissue, collected after nivolumab (anti-PD-1) treatment. This clonotype originated in a person aged 35-79 years with oral cavity squamous cell carcinoma. The DNA of the CDR3 is TGTGCTAGCAGCTTATCAGGGTCCAATGAGCAGTTCTTC. Its translation: CASSLSGSNEQFF.